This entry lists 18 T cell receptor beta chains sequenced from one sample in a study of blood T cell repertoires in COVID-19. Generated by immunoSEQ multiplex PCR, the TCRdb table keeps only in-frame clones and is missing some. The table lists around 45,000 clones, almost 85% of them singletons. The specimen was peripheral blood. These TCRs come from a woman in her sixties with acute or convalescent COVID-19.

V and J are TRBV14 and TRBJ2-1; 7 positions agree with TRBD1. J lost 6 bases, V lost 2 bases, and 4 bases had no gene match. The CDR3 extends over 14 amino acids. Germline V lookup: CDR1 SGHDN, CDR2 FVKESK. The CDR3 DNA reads TGTGCCAGCAGCCAAAGGGGGCAGCGCAATGAGCAGTTCTTC. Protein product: CASSQRGQRNEQFF.

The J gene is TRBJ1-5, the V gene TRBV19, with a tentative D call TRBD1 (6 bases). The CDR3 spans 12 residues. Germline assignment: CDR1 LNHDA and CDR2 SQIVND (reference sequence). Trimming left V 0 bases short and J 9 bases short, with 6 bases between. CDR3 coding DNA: TGTGCCAGTAGTATAGAGGGGGCGCCCCAGCATTTT. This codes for CASSIEGAPQHF.

The CDR3 reads CASSQQGDGITGELFF. In DNA form, the CDR3 reads TGTGCCAGCAGCCAACAGGGGGATGGCATAACCGGGGAGCTGTTTTTT. The chain links TRBV5-4 to TRBJ2-2; TRBD1 agrees at 8 bases. CDR1 SGHNT and CDR2 YYREEE come from the germline V gene (reference sequence). The CDR3 sequence is 16 residues long. Trimming removed 4 bases from V and 5 bases from J; junction bases left unmatched: 10.

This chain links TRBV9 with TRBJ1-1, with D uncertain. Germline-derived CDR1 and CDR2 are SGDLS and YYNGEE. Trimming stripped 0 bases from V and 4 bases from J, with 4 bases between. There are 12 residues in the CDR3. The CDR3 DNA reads TGTGCCAGCAGCGTAGCGTCCACTGAAGCTTTCTTT. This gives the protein CASSVASTEAFF.

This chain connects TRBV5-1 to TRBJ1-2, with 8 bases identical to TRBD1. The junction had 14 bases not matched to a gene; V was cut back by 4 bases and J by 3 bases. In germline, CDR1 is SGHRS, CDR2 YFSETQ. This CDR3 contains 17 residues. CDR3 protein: CASSDRTGLLEDYGYTF. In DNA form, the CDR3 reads TGCGCCAGCAGCGACCGGACAGGGTTGCTGGAAGACTATGGCTACACCTTC.

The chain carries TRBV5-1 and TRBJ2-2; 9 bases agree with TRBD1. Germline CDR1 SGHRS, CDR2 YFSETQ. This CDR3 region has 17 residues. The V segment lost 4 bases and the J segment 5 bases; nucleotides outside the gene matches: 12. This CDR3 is CASSQSRDRVRTGELFF. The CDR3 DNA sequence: TGCGCCAGCAGCCAATCCCGGGACAGGGTTCGGACCGGGGAGCTGTTTTTT.

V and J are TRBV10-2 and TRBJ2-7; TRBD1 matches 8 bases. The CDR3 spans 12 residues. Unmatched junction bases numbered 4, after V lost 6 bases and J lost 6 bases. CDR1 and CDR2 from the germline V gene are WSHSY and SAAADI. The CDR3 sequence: CASSETGAEQYF. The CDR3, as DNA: TGCGCCAGCAGCGAGACAGGGGCCGAGCAGTACTTC.

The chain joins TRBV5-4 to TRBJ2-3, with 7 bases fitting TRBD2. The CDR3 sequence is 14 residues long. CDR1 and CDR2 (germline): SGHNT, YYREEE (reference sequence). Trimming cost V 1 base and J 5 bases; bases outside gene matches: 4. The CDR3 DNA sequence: TGTGCCAGCAGCTTGTTGGGGGGGGGAGATACGCAGTATTTT. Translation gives CASSLLGGGDTQYF.

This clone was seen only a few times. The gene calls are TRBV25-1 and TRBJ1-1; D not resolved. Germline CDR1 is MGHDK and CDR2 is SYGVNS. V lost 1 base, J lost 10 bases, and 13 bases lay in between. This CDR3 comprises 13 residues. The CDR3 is CASSEWEPEGAFF. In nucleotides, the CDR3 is TGTGCCAGCAGTGAATGGGAGCCAGAGGGAGCTTTCTTT. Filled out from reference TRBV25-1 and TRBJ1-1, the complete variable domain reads EADIYQTPRYLVIGTGKKITLECSQTMGHDKMYWYQQDPGMELHLIHYSYGVNSTEKGDLSSESTVSRIRTEHFPLTLESARPSHTSQYLCASSEWEPEGAFFGQGTRLTVV.

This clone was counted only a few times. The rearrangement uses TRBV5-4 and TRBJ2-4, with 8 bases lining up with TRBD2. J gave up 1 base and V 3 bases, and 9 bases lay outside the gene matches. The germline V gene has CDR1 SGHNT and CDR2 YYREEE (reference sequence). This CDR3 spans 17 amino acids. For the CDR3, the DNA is TGTGCCAGCAGCTCCGGCGGGGGGTTGGCGGCCAAAAACATTCAGTACTTC. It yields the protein CASSSGGGLAAKNIQYF.

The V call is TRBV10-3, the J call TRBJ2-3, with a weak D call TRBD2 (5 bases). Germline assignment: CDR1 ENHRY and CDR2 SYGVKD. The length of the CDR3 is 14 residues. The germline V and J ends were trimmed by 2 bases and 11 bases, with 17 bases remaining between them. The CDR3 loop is CAISEGGRGFVQYF. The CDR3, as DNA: TGTGCCATCAGTGAGGGTGGTCGGGGTTTCGTGCAGTATTTT.

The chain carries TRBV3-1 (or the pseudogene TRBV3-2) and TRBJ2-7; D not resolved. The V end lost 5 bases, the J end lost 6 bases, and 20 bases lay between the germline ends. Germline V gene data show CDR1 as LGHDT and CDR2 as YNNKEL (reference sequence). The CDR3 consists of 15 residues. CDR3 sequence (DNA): TGTGCCAGCAGCACTCTCGAGACTCCCCCGGGCGAGCAGTACTTC. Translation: CASSTLETPPGEQYF.

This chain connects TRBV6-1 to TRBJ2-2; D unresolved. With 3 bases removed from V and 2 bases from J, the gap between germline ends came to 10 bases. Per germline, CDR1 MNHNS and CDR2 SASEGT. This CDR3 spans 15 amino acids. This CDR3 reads CASSEHGFNTGELFF. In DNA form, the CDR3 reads TGTGCCAGCAGTGAGCACGGGTTCAACACCGGGGAGCTGTTTTTT.

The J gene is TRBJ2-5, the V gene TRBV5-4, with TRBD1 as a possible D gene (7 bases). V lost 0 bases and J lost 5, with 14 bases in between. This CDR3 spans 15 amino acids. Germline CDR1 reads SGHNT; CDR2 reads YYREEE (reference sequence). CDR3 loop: CASSLAHAGGETQYF. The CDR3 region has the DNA TGTGCCAGCAGCTTGGCCCATGCAGGGGGGGAGACCCAGTACTTC.

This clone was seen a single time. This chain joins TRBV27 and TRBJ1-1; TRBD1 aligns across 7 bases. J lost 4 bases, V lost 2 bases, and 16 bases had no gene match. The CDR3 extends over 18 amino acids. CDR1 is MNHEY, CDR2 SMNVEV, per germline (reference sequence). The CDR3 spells CASSLTGTVVLSGTEAFF. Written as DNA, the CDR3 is TGTGCCAGCAGTTTAACGGGGACAGTGGTCTTATCAGGCACTGAAGCTTTCTTT.

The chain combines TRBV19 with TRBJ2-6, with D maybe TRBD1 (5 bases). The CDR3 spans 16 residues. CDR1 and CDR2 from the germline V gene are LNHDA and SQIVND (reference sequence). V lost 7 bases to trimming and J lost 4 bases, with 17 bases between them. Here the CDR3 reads CASKLWAGQGANVLTF. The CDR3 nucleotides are TGTGCCAGTAAACTGTGGGCAGGGCAAGGGGCCAACGTCCTGACTTTC.

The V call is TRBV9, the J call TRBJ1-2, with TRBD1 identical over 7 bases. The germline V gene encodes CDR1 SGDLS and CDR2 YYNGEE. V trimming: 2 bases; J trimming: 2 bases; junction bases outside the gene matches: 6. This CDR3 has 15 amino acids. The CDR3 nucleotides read TGTGCCAGCAGCGTTACAGGGGACGGAAACTATGGCTACACCTTC. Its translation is CASSVTGDGNYGYTF.

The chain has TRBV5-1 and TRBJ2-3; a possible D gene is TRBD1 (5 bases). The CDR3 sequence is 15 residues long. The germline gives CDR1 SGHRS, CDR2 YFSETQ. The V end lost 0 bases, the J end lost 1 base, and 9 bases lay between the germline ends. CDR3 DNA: TGCGCCAGCAGCTTGGTCAGCAGGGGCACAGATACGCAGTATTTT. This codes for CASSLVSRGTDTQYF.